These 32 T cell receptor beta chains came from one sample sequenced in a study of cytomegalovirus exposure and HLA in healthy donors. Both 60 Vbeta primers and 13 Jbeta primers went into the PCR. Sequencing was performed with immunoSEQ multiplex PCR; in TCRdb, only in-frame clones are kept and a portion is missing. This listing includes 190,000 or so clones. The specimen was PBMCs. The receptors originated from a boy between 5 and 17 years old in good health and CMV-seronegative.

The V call is TRBV9, the J call TRBJ1-2; 8 bases agree with TRBD1. V was clipped by 4 bases and J by 6 bases; unmatched bases: 11. The CDR3 has 15 amino acids. Germline V gene data show CDR1 as SGDLS and CDR2 as YYNGEE. CDR3 sequence (DNA): TGTGCCAGCAGCATCGGACAGGGTGACAAAAATGGCTACACCTTC. Its protein product is CASSIGQGDKNGYTF.

The V call is TRBV2, the J call TRBJ1-2; no reliable D call. V was clipped by 3 bases and J by 8 bases, with 13 bases between them. The germline gives CDR1 SNHLY, CDR2 FYNNEI. This CDR3 contains 13 residues. The CDR3 reads CASSDSSRYGYTF. In nucleotides, the CDR3 is TGTGCCAGCAGTGACTCTAGTCGGTACGGCTACACCTTC.

The chain links TRBV6-6 to TRBJ2-1, with a tentative D call TRBD1 (6 bases). Trimming shortened V by 0 bases and J by 11 bases, and 17 bases separated the two germline ends. Germline-derived CDR1 and CDR2 are MNHNY and SVGAGI (reference sequence). This CDR3 comprises 15 residues. The DNA for the CDR3 is TGTGCCAGCAGTTACTCCTCAGGGGCGACCCCCAAGCAGTTCTTC. Protein product: CASSYSSGATPKQFF.

The chain has TRBV4-2 and TRBJ2-7, with a weak D call TRBD1 (5 bases). The CDR3 runs 14 residues. V lost 3 bases to trimming and J lost 6 bases, with 15 bases between them. Looked up from germline, CDR1 is LGHNA and CDR2 is YNFKEQ. The CDR3 region has the DNA TGTGCCAGCAGCCAGGTACAGGACCAAGGCGAGCAGTACTTC. Residues: CASSQVQDQGEQYF.

The V call is TRBV27, the J call TRBJ2-7, with 7 nucleotides matching TRBD1. The V gene end was trimmed by 2 bases and the J gene end by 7 bases; junction bases not matched to a gene: 14. The CDR3 loop spans 16 amino acids. Per germline, CDR1 MNHEY and CDR2 SMNVEV (reference sequence). The CDR3 is CASSLAGQVLLGEQYF. The CDR3, as DNA: TGTGCCAGCAGTTTAGCCGGACAGGTCCTCTTAGGGGAGCAGTACTTC.

The CDR3 DNA reads as TGTGCCAGCAGCTTGAGGGGGACCAATCAGCCCCAGCATTTT. Protein sequence: CASSLRGTNQPQHF. The genes are TRBV5-4 and TRBJ1-5, with D perhaps matching TRBD1 (6 bases). This CDR3 contains 14 residues. Germline lookup yields CDR1 SGHNT and CDR2 YYREEE (reference sequence). V dropped 1 base and J dropped 3 bases, with 8 bases sitting between them.

The chain is built from TRBV15 and TRBJ1-1; the D gene is possibly TRBD1 (5 bases). Germline CDR1 is LNHNV and CDR2 is YYDKDF (reference sequence). The CDR3 covers 15 residues. Trimming pared 0 bases from V and 5 bases from J, leaving 13 bases between. The CDR3 DNA sequence: TGTGCCACCAGCAGAGATGCGCAGGGAACGACTGAAGCTTTCTTT. It encodes CATSRDAQGTTEAFF.

This sequence joins TRBV27 and TRBJ1-1; perhaps TRBD1 as D (5 bases). There are 14 residues in the CDR3. Looked up from germline, CDR1 is MNHEY and CDR2 is SMNVEV (reference sequence). Trimming cost V 1 base and J 1 base, with 7 bases left between them. The CDR3 DNA is TGTGCCAGCAGTTTATTGACAGCGAACACTGAAGCTTTCTTT. It specifies CASSLLTANTEAFF.

The chain carries TRBV6-5 and TRBJ2-3; D is ambiguous. The CDR3 consists of 12 residues. Germline assignment: CDR1 MNHEY and CDR2 SVGAGI. V was trimmed by 6 bases and J by 2 bases, leaving 6 bases between them. The CDR3 is CASSKSTDTQYF. Here the CDR3 DNA reads TGTGCCAGCAGCAAATCCACAGATACGCAGTATTTT.

V gene TRBV13 combines with J gene TRBJ1-2; D remains ambiguous. Per the germline V gene, CDR1 is PRHDT and CDR2 is FYEKMQ (reference sequence). Deletions cut 5 bases from V and 8 bases from J, with 15 bases between. This CDR3 is 13 amino acids long. CDR3 loop: CASSILVFDGYTF. The CDR3 bases are TGTGCCAGCAGCATACTAGTCTTCGACGGCTACACCTTC.

The genes are TRBV7-8 and TRBJ1-6; TRBD1 agrees at 8 bases. With V trimmed by 2 bases and J by 14 bases, 17 bases remained unmatched. Germline CDR1 SGHVS, CDR2 FQNEAQ. This CDR3 has 17 amino acids. CDR3 protein: CASSLPLVGRGRFSLHF. DNA of the CDR3: TGTGCCAGCAGCTTACCGCTTGTAGGCAGGGGGCGCTTCTCCCTCCACTTT.

The chain carries TRBV6-5 and TRBJ2-7; 8 positions agree with TRBD1. The CDR3 spans 15 residues. The trim removed 6 bases at V and 9 bases at J, leaving 16 bases unmatched. Per germline, CDR1 MNHEY and CDR2 SVGAGI. DNA of the CDR3: TGTGCCAGCAGCTCAGACCGGGACAGGACCCATCGGCAGTACTTC. Its translation: CASSSDRDRTHRQYF.

The chain couples TRBV19 to TRBJ1-2; 7 nucleotides line up with TRBD1. The CDR3 totals 16 residues. J gave up 4 bases and V 5 bases, and 13 bases lay outside the gene matches. Germline V lookup: CDR1 LNHDA, CDR2 SQIVND (reference sequence). The CDR3 protein is CASSPYSQGDGYGYTF. CDR3 in DNA: TGTGCCAGTAGTCCTTATTCCCAGGGGGATGGCTATGGCTACACCTTC.

V usage is TRBV27 and J usage is TRBJ2-3; D may be TRBD2 (6 bases). V was pared by 5 bases and J by 2 bases, with 17 bases between. Germline assignment: CDR1 MNHEY and CDR2 SMNVEV (reference sequence). CDR3 length equals 16 residues. CDR3 protein: CASSPRTSRFTDTQYF. CDR3 nucleotides: TGTGCCAGCAGTCCCCGTACTAGCAGATTCACAGATACGCAGTATTTT.

This sequence joins TRBV5-5 and TRBJ2-7, with TRBD1 matching 8 bases. Trimming removed 4 bases from V and 4 bases from J; junction bases left unmatched: 7. The germline V gene has CDR1 SGHKS and CDR2 YYEKEE (reference sequence). This CDR3 region has 14 residues. The CDR3 region has the DNA TGTGCCAGCAGCAGGGACAGGACCAGGTACGAGCAGTACTTC. Encoded protein: CASSRDRTRYEQYF. The full variable domain, completed using reference TRBV5-5 and TRBJ2-7, is DAGVTQSPTHLIKTRGQQVTLRCSPISGHKSVSWYQQVLGQGPQFIFQYYEKEERGRGNFPDRFSARQFPNYSSELNVNALLLGDSALYLCASSRDRTRYEQYFGPGTRLTVT.

This chain links TRBV4-2 with TRBJ1-2; perhaps TRBD1 as D (6 bases). Germline-derived CDR1 and CDR2 are LGHNA and YNFKEQ. This CDR3 contains 14 residues. Trimming removed 1 base from V and 2 bases from J, with 8 bases in between. In DNA form, the CDR3 reads TGTGCCAGCAGCCAAGCAGGGGAGAACTATGGCTACACCTTC. Translating it yields CASSQAGENYGYTF.

The rearrangement joins TRBV19 to TRBJ1-5; the match to TRBD1 covers 7 bases. V was pared by 1 base and J by 4 bases, with 13 bases of the junction left unmatched. The CDR3 runs 18 residues. Germline CDR1 and CDR2: LNHDA and SQIVND (reference sequence). The CDR3 reads CASSIGPLRTGQNQPQHF. CDR3 nucleotides: TGTGCCAGTAGTATAGGGCCCCTAAGGACAGGCCAAAATCAGCCCCAGCATTTT.

The chain combines TRBV7-2 with TRBJ1-1; maybe TRBD1 (5 bases). Germline V gene lookup returns CDR1 SGHTA and CDR2 FQGNSA. The V end was cut by 4 bases, the J end by 4 bases, with 19 bases between. The CDR3 is 16 amino acids. The CDR3 loop is CASSWREVGGGTEAFF. CDR3 in DNA: TGTGCCAGCAGCTGGCGGGAGGTTGGGGGAGGCACTGAAGCTTTCTTT.

The V gene is TRBV5-1, the J gene TRBJ1-2, with 9 bases fitting TRBD1. With 0 bases clipped from V and 5 bases from J, the junction kept 5 bases outside the gene matches. This CDR3 region has 15 residues. Germline CDR1 SGHRS, CDR2 YFSETQ. For the CDR3, the DNA is TGCGCCAGCAGCTTGGCTCCGGGACAGGGATATGGCTACACCTTC. It yields the protein CASSLAPGQGYGYTF.

The chain is built from TRBV2 and TRBJ2-7; a possible D gene is TRBD1 (6 bases). V was trimmed by 7 bases and J by 5 bases, leaving 18 bases between them. Germline CDR1 and CDR2: SNHLY and FYNNEI. The CDR3 spans 14 residues. The CDR3 DNA is TGTGCCAGCATCCCTCGAGGGGGAATCCACGAGCAGTACTTC. It is translated as CASIPRGGIHEQYF. Full variable domain (missing parts from reference TRBV2 and TRBJ2-7): EPEVTQTPSHQVTQMGQEVILRCVPISNHLYFYWYRQILGQKVEFLVSFYNNEISEKSEIFDDQFSVERPDGSNFTLKIRSTKLEDSAMYFCASIPRGGIHEQYFGPGTRLTVT.

The chain has TRBV5-1 and TRBJ2-7; TRBD1 agrees at 9 bases. CDR3 size: 17 residues. The V gene end was trimmed by 4 bases and the J gene end by 6 bases; junction bases not matched to a gene: 17. Germline-derived CDR1 and CDR2 are SGHRS and YFSETQ. This chain's CDR3 is CASSHPTGGSQQGEQYF. The CDR3 bases are TGCGCCAGCAGCCACCCGACAGGGGGAAGCCAACAGGGCGAGCAGTACTTC. Looking up the rest from reference TRBV5-1 and TRBJ2-7 gives the full variable domain: KAGVTQTPRYLIKTRGQQVTLSCSPISGHRSVSWYQQTPGQGLQFLFEYFSETQRNKGNFPGRFSGRQFSNSRSEMNVSTLELGDSALYLCASSHPTGGSQQGEQYFGPGTRLTVT.

The chain uses TRBV7-6 and TRBJ2-5; TRBD2 agrees at 12 bases. V trimming: 2 bases; J trimming: 2 bases; junction bases outside the gene matches: 3. The germline V gene has CDR1 SGHVS and CDR2 FNYEAQ. This CDR3 has 16 amino acids. The CDR3 here is CASSLSLAGGQETQYF. The CDR3 region has the DNA TGTGCCAGCAGCTTATCTCTAGCGGGGGGGCAAGAGACCCAGTACTTC.

This sequence joins TRBV4-1 and TRBJ1-2, with no clear D. Trimming cost V 0 bases and J 4 bases, with 12 bases left between them. CDR1 and CDR2 (germline): MGHRA, YSYEKL. The CDR3 has 15 residues. This CDR3 is CASSQERAGTYGYTF. In nucleotides, the CDR3 is TGCGCCAGCAGCCAAGAACGAGCAGGCACCTATGGCTACACCTTC.

This chain links TRBV15 with TRBJ2-5, with 8 bases fitting TRBD2. V trimming: 0 bases; J trimming: 7 bases; junction bases outside the gene matches: 22. Germline values: CDR1 LNHNV, CDR2 YYDKDF (reference sequence). The CDR3 loop spans 20 amino acids. CDR3 region: CATSRDLNATSVFQEWTQYF. The CDR3 region has the DNA TGTGCCACCAGCAGAGATCTAAATGCGACTAGCGTATTCCAAGAGTGGACCCAGTACTTC.

The rearrangement links TRBV6-5 to TRBJ1-1; maybe TRBD1 (6 bases). This CDR3 has 15 amino acids. Per germline, CDR1 MNHEY and CDR2 SVGAGI. The germline V and J ends were trimmed by 4 bases and 12 bases, with 24 bases remaining between them. The CDR3 DNA sequence: TGTGCCAGCAGTTTTTCCCCCAGACAGGTGGCGTTGTCTTTCTTT. It is translated as CASSFSPRQVALSFF.

The V and J genes are TRBV30 and TRBJ1-6; 7 bases are a match to TRBD1. V shed 5 bases and J 4 bases; nucleotides not matched to a gene: 8. CDR3 length: 15 residues. Germline CDR1 and CDR2: GTSNPN and SVGIG (reference sequence). In DNA form, the CDR3 reads TGTGCCTGGTCCGTACCGGGACAGTATAATTCACCCCTCCACTTT. Translating gives CAWSVPGQYNSPLHF.

The chain has TRBV30 and TRBJ2-5, with TRBD2 matching over 7 bases. V shed 2 bases and J 5 bases; nucleotides not matched to a gene: 8. The CDR3 consists of 14 residues. Germline CDR1 GTSNPN, CDR2 SVGIG (reference sequence). The CDR3 loop reads CAWSRTSRVETQYF. DNA for the CDR3: TGTGCCTGGAGTCGGACTAGTCGTGTTGAGACCCAGTACTTC. The variable domain in full, with the rest retrieved from reference TRBV30 and TRBJ2-5, is SQTIHQWPATLVQPVGSPLSLECTVEGTSNPNLYWYRQAAGRGLQLLFYSVGIGQISSEVPQNLSASRPQDRQFILSSKKLLLSDSGFYLCAWSRTSRVETQYFGPGTRLLVL.

The chain recombines TRBV29-1 with TRBJ2-7; perhaps TRBD1 as D (7 bases). From germline, CDR1 is SQVTM and CDR2 ANQGSEA. The CDR3 contains 15 residues. Trimming took off 1 base at V and 1 base at J, with 14 bases between the two ends. CDR3 amino acids: CSVEGGDSLSYEQYF. CDR3 DNA: TGCAGCGTTGAAGGGGGGGACAGTCTTTCCTACGAGCAGTACTTC.

The DNA for the CDR3 is TGTGCCAGCAGCGTCATAGCGGGGGGGTTCAATGAGCAGTTCTTC. Amino acids: CASSVIAGGFNEQFF. This rearrangement joins TRBV14 to TRBJ2-1, with 11 positions matching TRBD2. V lost 5 bases to trimming and J lost 6 bases; unmatched junction nucleotides: 6. Germline CDR1 reads SGHDN; CDR2 reads FVKESK. The CDR3 spans 15 residues.

This sequence joins TRBV5-5 and TRBJ2-7; 9 bases are shared with TRBD2. Germline-derived CDR1 and CDR2 are SGHKS and YYEKEE (reference sequence). With V trimmed by 1 base and J by 1 base, 6 bases remained unmatched. The CDR3 consists of 16 residues. The CDR3 sequence is CASSLSGGGASYEQYF. The CDR3, as DNA: TGTGCCAGCAGCTTGTCGGGCGGGGGGGCTTCCTACGAGCAGTACTTC.

The CDR3 spells CASSPGDRSNQPQHF. The CDR3, as DNA: TGCGCCAGCAGCCCAGGGGACCGTAGCAATCAGCCCCAGCATTTT. The chain is built from TRBV5-1 and TRBJ1-5, with D possibly being TRBD1 (6 bases). Germline V CDR1 and CDR2: SGHRS, YFSETQ. Between the trimmed V and J ends, which lost 4 bases and 0 bases, there was a span of 11 bases. The CDR3 has 15 residues.

J is TRBJ2-1 and V is TRBV2, with TRBD2 identical over 11 bases. This CDR3 has 16 residues. Trimming cost V 2 bases and J 3 bases; bases outside gene matches: 3. Germline assignment: CDR1 SNHLY and CDR2 FYNNEI. In nucleotides, the CDR3 is TGTGCCAGCAGTGAAACCGGGACTAGCGGCTACAATGAGCAGTTCTTC. This encodes CASSETGTSGYNEQFF.